This is a list of T cell receptor beta chains from one sample in a study of post-analysis software for immune sequencing data. TCRdb re-derived calls from the PCR reads in MiXCR, one entry per CDR3 protein. The sample records 350,000 to 500,000 distinct CDR3 sequences, 39% being singletons. The sequenced sample consisted of blood. These receptors came from a girl aged 2-10 years with multiple sclerosis. CDR3s include the opening cysteine and the closing phenylalanine or tryptophan. The order of the fields is clone size, V gene, CDR3 protein. Clone size is shown for a subset of rows, as once, few, many or a class of expanded clone.

>NA|TRBV20-1
CSAKTSGGSSFYEQYF
>NA|TRBV10-3
CAISDGEGLAGSYEQYF
>NA|TRBV6-5
CASSPDGSRADTQYF
>NA|TRBV29-1
CSVGQVPHEQYF
>few|TRBV12-3/TRBV12-4
CASSLPHRGLREQYF
>NA|TRBV12-3/TRBV12-4
CASRDSTNEQFF
>NA|TRBV7-3
CASNFRLAGPETQYF
>NA|TRBV7-2
CASSRMDREVTDTQYF
>few|TRBV20-1
CSASRVSSGANVLTF
>few|TRBV6-5
CASSPRANYGYTF
>NA|TRBV2
CASSEEGVSSDTQYF
>few|TRBV27
CASSSGTMSSYEQYF
>few|TRBV6-5
CASSYSGDGSYEQYF
>NA|TRBV30
CAWTEAGHEQYF
>NA|TRBV20-1
CSAPREGSSYEQYF
>few|TRBV5-1
CASTPSTGIYSGANVLTF
>few|TRBV7-9
CASSPDPIPDTQYF